What follows are 28 T cell receptor beta chains derived from one specimen sequenced in a study of T cells in pancreatic ductal adenocarcinoma. The selected patients with pancreatic ductal adenocarcinoma had surgery but no neoadjuvant therapy. Sequenced by immunoSEQ multiplex PCR; TCRdb stores in-frame clones only, minus some. Of over 85,000 clones in the sample, roughly 96% were seen once. The sample consisted of PBMCs. These receptor sequences come from a human donor with pancreatic ductal adenocarcinoma.

V usage is TRBV7-3 and J usage is TRBJ2-5, with TRBD2 identical over 7 bases. CDR1 is SGHTA, CDR2 FQGTGA, per germline. Losses at the gene ends were 6 bases for V and 5 bases for J; bases not matched to a gene: 15. CDR3 size: 16 residues. The CDR3 nucleotides read TGTGCCAGCAGTCCCATAACCGGGACTACTAGTGAGACCCAGTACTTC. It translates to CASSPITGTTSETQYF.

V usage is TRBV7-2 and J usage is TRBJ2-5, with a tentative D call TRBD1 (6 bases). The germline V gene has CDR1 SGHTA and CDR2 FQGNSA. This CDR3 is built from 14 residues. Trimming shortened V by 1 base and J by 4 bases, and 10 bases separated the two germline ends. The CDR3 sequence: CASSLDRVTETQYF. CDR3 nucleotides: TGTGCCAGCAGCTTAGACAGGGTGACAGAGACCCAGTACTTC.

This sequence joins TRBV7-2 and TRBJ2-7; D gene ambiguous. The CDR3 has 17 amino acids. V lost 1 base to trimming and J lost 0 bases, with 16 bases between them. Germline CDR1 and CDR2: SGHTA and FQGNSA. CDR3 loop: CASSLGMGSFTSYEQYF. CDR3 in DNA: TGTGCCAGCAGCTTAGGAATGGGTAGCTTTACCTCCTACGAGCAGTACTTC.

The rearrangement links TRBV30 to TRBJ1-4, with D perhaps TRBD1 (6 bases). Trimming removed 6 bases from V and 3 bases from J, with 11 bases in between. The CDR3 loop spans 13 amino acids. CDR1 and CDR2 from the germline V gene are GTSNPN and SVGIG (reference sequence). The CDR3 loop reads CACTRGPNEKLFF. DNA of the CDR3: TGTGCCTGTACCAGGGGTCCTAATGAAAAACTGTTTTTT.

The chain couples TRBV19 to TRBJ1-5; no clear D gene. CDR1 and CDR2 (germline): LNHDA, SQIVND (reference sequence). Deletions cut 0 bases from V and 3 bases from J, with 6 bases between. There are 14 residues in the CDR3. For the CDR3, the DNA is TGTGCCAGTAGTATAGAGAGAGACAATCAGCCCCAGCATTTT. Amino acid sequence: CASSIERDNQPQHF.

The V and J genes are TRBV7-6 and TRBJ2-7, with TRBD2 matching 10 bases. From germline, CDR1 is SGHVS and CDR2 FNYEAQ. Trimming cost V 4 bases and J 5 bases; bases outside gene matches: 14. The CDR3 loop spans 17 amino acids. The CDR3: CASSSTYRSGRPHEQYF. The DNA for the CDR3 is TGTGCCAGCAGCTCCACCTACCGTAGCGGGAGGCCCCACGAGCAGTACTTC.

The sample holds one count of this clone. The rearrangement joins TRBV30 to TRBJ1-5, with 7 bases that match TRBD1. The CDR3 loop spans 15 amino acids. CDR1 and CDR2 (germline): GTSNPN, SVGIG (reference sequence). Trimming at V came to 0 bases and at J to 4 bases, leaving 6 bases not matched to a gene. CDR3: CAWSVGGQTNQPQHF. The CDR3 DNA sequence: TGTGCCTGGAGTGTAGGGGGACAGACGAATCAGCCCCAGCATTTT. Together with reference TRBV30 and TRBJ1-5, the CDR3 gives the full variable domain: SQTIHQWPATLVQPVGSPLSLECTVEGTSNPNLYWYRQAAGRGLQLLFYSVGIGQISSEVPQNLSASRPQDRQFILSSKKLLLSDSGFYLCAWSVGGQTNQPQHFGDGTRLSIL.

The chain recombines TRBV27 with TRBJ1-4; no reliable D call. The germline V gene encodes CDR1 MNHEY and CDR2 SMNVEV (reference sequence). V dropped 2 bases and J dropped 3 bases, with 7 bases sitting between them. The CDR3 is 14 residues long. CDR3 sequence reads: CASSLRGSNEKLFF. CDR3 nucleotide sequence: TGTGCCAGCAGTTTACGGGGTTCTAATGAAAAACTGTTTTTT.

V usage is TRBV7-2 and J usage is TRBJ2-3, with a tentative D call TRBD2 (5 bases). This CDR3 region has 13 residues. V was clipped by 0 bases and J by 14 bases, with 15 bases between them. CDR1 SGHTA and CDR2 FQGNSA come from the germline V gene. The CDR3 nucleotides read TGTGCCAGCAGCTTAGCGGTTGGGGAGCCCCGGTATTTT. Residues: CASSLAVGEPRYF.

The gene calls are TRBV19 and TRBJ2-2; no clear D. The CDR3 is 15 residues long. V shed 5 bases and J shed 6 bases, with 16 bases lying between them. Germline CDR1 is LNHDA and CDR2 is SQIVND (reference sequence). CDR3 nucleotides: TGTGCCAGTAGTCAGGTTTCACAGCCGTCCGGGGAGCTGTTTTTT. It encodes CASSQVSQPSGELFF.

This sequence joins TRBV28 and TRBJ2-5; D is possibly TRBD1 (6 bases). The CDR3 consists of 14 residues. V was clipped by 5 bases and J by 4 bases, with 14 bases between them. Germline lookup yields CDR1 MDHEN and CDR2 SYDVKM. CDR3: CASSLGGQLETQYF. Written as DNA, the CDR3 is TGTGCCAGCAGTCTCGGAGGACAGCTAGAGACCCAGTACTTC.

This clone was recorded only once. The chain combines TRBV19 with TRBJ2-7; 8 bases fit TRBD1. The CDR3 is made up of 16 amino acids. From germline, CDR1 is LNHDA and CDR2 SQIVND (reference sequence). J lost 7 bases, V lost 3 bases, and 14 bases had no gene match. CDR3 nucleotide sequence: TGTGCCAGTAGTATGGCTGGTTGGCAGGGGGCTAGTGAGCAGTACTTC. It specifies CASSMAGWQGASEQYF.

The chain joins TRBV18 to TRBJ2-2, with 12 nucleotides matching TRBD2. The length of the CDR3 is 16 residues. With V trimmed by 1 base and J by 5 bases, 2 bases remained unmatched. The germline gives CDR1 KGHSH, CDR2 LQKENI. The CDR3 here is CASSPRLAGATGELFF. The CDR3 nucleotides are TGTGCCAGCTCACCACGACTAGCGGGAGCTACCGGGGAGCTGTTTTTT.

The chain combines TRBV6-1 with TRBJ2-7, with no clear D. The ends were cut back, 3 bases at V and 4 bases at J, with 13 bases in the middle. CDR1 is MNHNS and CDR2 is SASEGT in the germline V gene. The CDR3 is 14 amino acids. This CDR3 is CASSEMWSSYEQYF. The CDR3 nucleotides read TGTGCCAGCAGTGAGATGTGGAGTTCTTACGAGCAGTACTTC.

The V gene is TRBV7-9, the J gene TRBJ1-1; D is ambiguous. V gave up 0 bases and J gave up 3 bases, with 5 bases separating them. This CDR3 spans 13 amino acids. CDR1 and CDR2 from the germline V gene are SEHNR and FQNEAQ (reference sequence). CDR3 bases: TGTGCCAGCAGCTTAGCCCTGTACACTGAAGCTTTCTTT. It is translated as CASSLALYTEAFF.

The chain couples TRBV7-9 to TRBJ1-4, with 8 positions matching TRBD1. Trimming took 4 bases from V and 5 from J; bases not matched to a gene: 3. The CDR3 runs 14 residues. Germline-derived CDR1 and CDR2 are SEHNR and FQNEAQ (reference sequence). The CDR3 here is CASSSTGANEKLFF. In nucleotides, the CDR3 is TGTGCCAGCAGCTCGACAGGGGCCAATGAAAAACTGTTTTTT.

This sequence joins TRBV28 and TRBJ2-7; D not resolved. Per germline, CDR1 MDHEN and CDR2 SYDVKM. CDR3 length: 11 amino acids. Trimming left V 3 bases short and J 3 bases short, with 3 bases between. As DNA, the CDR3 is TGTGCCAGCAGTTTCCGCTACGAGCAGTACTTC. Translation: CASSFRYEQYF.

This sequence joins TRBV7-9 and TRBJ2-2, with 9 nucleotides matching TRBD2. V lost 4 bases and J lost 6; bases outside the gene matches: 12. Per germline, CDR1 SEHNR and CDR2 FQNEAQ (reference sequence). CDR3 length equals 17 residues. The CDR3 nucleotides read TGTGCCAGCAGCTCGGGACTAGCTGTCAAAGGCGCCGGGGAGCTGTTTTTT. It codes for CASSSGLAVKGAGELFF.

The genes are TRBV7-7 and TRBJ2-1, with TRBD1 matching over 9 bases. The CDR3 runs to 15 residues. Germline CDR1 SSHAT, CDR2 FNYEAQ (reference sequence). V was pared by 5 bases and J by 7 bases, with 9 bases of the junction left unmatched. The CDR3 nucleotides read TGTGCCAGCAGCCCCGGGACAGGGAAGATGAATGAGCAGTTCTTC. Translation: CASSPGTGKMNEQFF.

This clone was observed a handful of times. The chain links TRBV25-1 to TRBJ2-7; possibly TRBD2 for D (5 bases). This CDR3 is 12 amino acids long. Trimming took off 4 bases at V and 3 bases at J, with 7 bases between the two ends. CDR1 is MGHDK, CDR2 SYGVNS, per germline. The CDR3 sequence: CASSGTSYEQYF. CDR3 bases: TGTGCCAGCAGTGGCACTAGCTACGAGCAGTACTTC.

The chain joins TRBV4-3 to TRBJ2-5; D is unresolved. Per the germline V gene, CDR1 is LGHNA and CDR2 is YSLEER. The CDR3 spans 13 residues. V shed 4 bases and J shed 5 bases, with 11 bases lying between them. As DNA, the CDR3 is TGCGCCAGCAGCCTCGGGTTGCAGGAGACCCAGTACTTC. Its protein product is CASSLGLQETQYF.

The chain couples TRBV7-3 to TRBJ2-2; no reliable D call. The CDR3 is made up of 14 amino acids. Looked up from germline, CDR1 is SGHTA and CDR2 is FQGTGA. Trimming took 5 bases from V and 1 from J, leaving 8 bases between them. The CDR3: CASSPRRNTGELFF. CDR3 bases: TGTGCCAGCAGCCCTAGGAGGAACACCGGGGAGCTGTTTTTT.

Here the CDR3 reads CAITHWGDRGLGTQETQYF. The DNA of the CDR3 is TGTGCCATCACCCATTGGGGGGACAGGGGGCTTGGAACCCAAGAGACCCAGTACTTC. V usage is TRBV10-3 and J usage is TRBJ2-5, with TRBD1 matching over 12 bases. CDR3 length: 19 amino acids. From germline, CDR1 is ENHRY and CDR2 SYGVKD. After removal of 7 bases from V and 1 base from J, the junction contained 16 bases not matched to a gene.

The chain joins TRBV7-3 to TRBJ1-5; D might be TRBD1 (6 bases). Germline-derived CDR1 and CDR2 are SGHTA and FQGTGA. The CDR3 sequence is 18 residues long. V dropped 5 bases and J dropped 0 bases, with 20 bases sitting between them. The CDR3 loop reads CASSTQGWPWNSNQPQHF. CDR3 in DNA: TGTGCCAGCAGCACTCAGGGGTGGCCCTGGAATAGCAATCAGCCCCAGCATTTT.

The sample holds one count of this clone. This chain uses TRBV4-3 with TRBJ2-7; D ambiguous. CDR1 and CDR2 from the germline V gene are LGHNA and YSLEER. V dropped 1 base and J dropped 2 bases, with 6 bases sitting between them. The CDR3 sequence is 13 residues long. The CDR3 bases are TGCGCCAGCAGCCAAGCGCTAACCTACGAGCAGTACTTC. Translated, it gives CASSQALTYEQYF.

A word on this clone: The same CDR3 is also encoded by other DNA sequences in this sample. V usage is TRBV11-2 and J usage is TRBJ2-5; D uncertain. Germline CDR1 is SGHAT and CDR2 is FQNNGV. CDR3 length: 13 residues. V lost 2 bases and J 1 base, leaving 5 bases between the germline ends. The CDR3 here is CASSLSPQETQYF. For the CDR3, the DNA is TGTGCCAGCAGCTTAAGCCCCCAAGAGACCCAGTACTTC.

This clone showed up just a few times. The V gene is TRBV10-3, the J gene TRBJ2-3; D might be TRBD2 (5 bases). From germline, CDR1 is ENHRY and CDR2 SYGVKD. The CDR3 loop spans 14 amino acids. V was shortened by 3 bases and J by 5 bases, with 12 bases between the two germline ends. The CDR3 sequence is CAISEQLVLDTQYF. DNA of the CDR3: TGTGCCATCAGTGAACAACTAGTTTTAGATACGCAGTATTTT.

V and J are TRBV7-2 and TRBJ1-5; D call uncertain. CDR3 length equals 14 residues. Germline CDR1 reads SGHTA; CDR2 reads FQGNSA. V lost 5 bases, J lost 4 bases, and 12 bases lay in between. Here the CDR3 DNA reads TGTGCCAGCAGCCCTAACCCGGGGAATCAGCCCCAGCATTTT. Protein sequence: CASSPNPGNQPQHF.